This TCR beta chain was observed in a study of blood T cell repertoires in COVID-19. Study-level background: There were acute and convalescent COVID-19 samples, and they came from the United States, Italy and Spain. In each case, the material was cDNA or gDNA derived from T cells, B-cell-depleted T cells, or PBMCs.

Cohort placement rested on clinical history that participants reported themselves. Cohort 3 donors counted as recovered after two negative PCRs, clearance, or resolved symptoms. The germline V gene has CDR1 SEHNR and CDR2 FQNEAQ (reference sequence). CDR3 length: 16 amino acids. The junction had 3 bases not matched to a gene; V was cut back by 1 base and J by 1 base. Sequencing was performed with immunoSEQ multiplex PCR; in TCRdb, only in-frame clones are kept and a portion is missing. This table holds 110,000 to 150,000 clones, 70% to 90% found once. This chain links TRBV7-9 with TRBJ2-1; 8 nucleotides align to TRBD2. The source material was PBMCs or T cells enriched from blood (not recorded which). The receptor comes from a man in his fifties who had recovered from COVID-19. The CDR3 here is CASSLGLALSYNEQFF. Written as DNA, the CDR3 is TGTGCCAGCAGCTTAGGACTAGCGTTATCCTACAATGAGCAGTTCTTC.